A selection of T cell receptor beta chains follows, all from one sample in a study of shared clonotypes between healthy human individuals. The protocol was immunoSEQ multiplex PCR, while the TCRdb copy is restricted to in-frame clones and leaves out a portion. The data contain some 700,000 clones, roughly 88% of them singletons. The specimen sequenced was memory CD8+ T cells from PBMCs. The receptors shown here come from a man aged 18-30 years in good health. Some clones in this sample may be carry-over from other donors' samples. The CDR3 runs from the conserved cysteine through the conserved F or W. D genes are given only for firm matches. Only some rows state a clone size, as once, few, many or a class for expanded clones.

.	TRBV19	TRBJ2-7	.	TGTGCCAGTAGTATAGTGGGGATTCAATACGAGCAGTACTTC	CASSIVGIQYEQYF
TRBD2	TRBV9	TRBJ2-3	.	TGTGCCAGCAGCGTAGCCGTTAGCGGGAGATTGAACACAGATACGCAGTATTTT	CASSVAVSGRLNTDTQYF
.	TRBV19	TRBJ2-2	.	TGTGCCAGTAGTATTTCCAGCTACGCGAACACCGGGGAGCTGTTTTTT	CASSISSYANTGELFF
.	TRBV7-6	TRBJ2-1	.	TGTGCCAGCAGCTTAGTTCTTGGTGGGGACCATGAGCAGTTCTTC	CASSLVLGGDHEQFF
.	TRBV29-1	TRBJ1-4	.	TGCAGCGTCCGCGACATAAGGGATGAAAAACTGTTTTTT	CSVRDIRDEKLFF
TRBD2	TRBV7-9	TRBJ2-1	.	TGTGCCAGCAGCCCCGGGACTAGCAATGAGCAGTTCTTC	CASSPGTSNEQFF
TRBD1	TRBV7-3	TRBJ1-1	.	TGTGCCAGCAGCCCCGGGACAGTAGAAGCTTTCTTT	CASSPGTVEAFF
TRBD2	TRBV9	TRBJ2-1	.	TGTGCCAGCAGCGTAACTAGCGGGAGGGCGGGGAATGAGCAGTTCTTC	CASSVTSGRAGNEQFF
TRBD1	TRBV28	TRBJ1-4	.	TGTGCCAGCAGTTTCCTCAGGGGGAGTAATGAAAAACTGTTTTTT	CASSFLRGSNEKLFF
TRBD1	TRBV15	TRBJ2-2	.	TGTGCCACCAGCAGGGACCCGGGACAGGGAAGAACCGGGGAGCTGTTTTTT	CATSRDPGQGRTGELFF
.	TRBV28	TRBJ2-3	.	TGTGCCAGCAGTTTACCCACAGATACGCAGTATTTT	CASSLPTDTQYF
TRBD1	TRBV10-3	TRBJ1-4	.	TGTGCCATTGGACAGGGACACGCTGAAAAACTGTTTTTT	CAIGQGHAEKLFF
.	TRBV9	TRBJ2-1	.	TGTGCCAGCAGCGTAGCCCCTAGTGTACCCTACAATGAGCAGTTCTTC	CASSVAPSVPYNEQFF
.	TRBV4-1	TRBJ1-4	.	TGCGCCAGCAGCCCCATTAATGAAAAACTGTTTTTT	CASSPINEKLFF
TRBD1	TRBV7-9	TRBJ2-7	.	TGTGCCAGCAGCTCAGGAATACAGGGGCACGAGCAGTACTTC	CASSSGIQGHEQYF
TRBD2	TRBV10-3	TRBJ2-1	many	TGTGCCATCAGGCAAGGACTAGGCGCTTTGGGGAGGGACAATGAGCAGTTCTTC	CAIRQGLGALGRDNEQFF
.	TRBV7-3	TRBJ2-7	.	TGTGCCAGCAGCTCGACCGGGACTTCCCCCTACGAGCAGTACTTC	CASSSTGTSPYEQYF
.	TRBV4-3	TRBJ2-1	.	TGCGCCAGCAGCCAGGACTACAATGAGCAGTTCTTC	CASSQDYNEQFF
.	TRBV6-6	TRBJ2-2	.	TGTGCCAGCAGTAACCGGGGGGGGGAGCTGTTTTTT	CASSNRGGELFF
.	TRBV4-3	TRBJ1-1	.	TGCGCCAGCAGCCAAGATCCTCCCCCCGGGCCGGGGGGTGAAGCTTTCTTT	CASSQDPPPGPGGEAFF
.	TRBV9	TRBJ1-1	few	TGTGCCAGCAGCTCACCCTCGGCCCACACTGAAGCTTTCTTT	CASSSPSAHTEAFF
.	TRBV13	TRBJ2-2	.	TGTGCCAGCACCCCTATGCTAGGGATCAACGCGAACACCGGGGAGCTGTTTTTT	CASTPMLGINANTGELFF
TRBD1	TRBV4-3	TRBJ1-1	once	TGCGCCAGCAGCCCATCGGGACAGGGGATCATGAACACTGAAGCTTTCTTT	CASSPSGQGIMNTEAFF
TRBD2	TRBV27	TRBJ2-3	.	TGTGCCAGCAGCTACACTAGCGGGAGATACGATACGCAGTATTTT	CASSYTSGRYDTQYF
TRBD2	TRBV27	TRBJ2-7	.	TGTGCCAGCGGGTTCGGGAGGCCAGCTTCCTACGAGCAGTACTTC	CASGFGRPASYEQYF
.	TRBV30	TRBJ1-1	.	TGTGCCTGGAGTGTAAACGGGAACACTGAAGCTTTCTTT	CAWSVNGNTEAFF
.	TRBV19	TRBJ1-2	.	TGTGCCAGTAGTAGGTGGAGCAATGGCTACACCTTC	CASSRWSNGYTF
TRBD1	TRBV9	TRBJ2-2	.	TGTGCCAGCAGCGTAGCCGGGACAGTCACCGGGGAGCTGTTTTTT	CASSVAGTVTGELFF
TRBD1	TRBV19	TRBJ1-4	.	TGTGCCAGTAGTACTCTGTACAGGGGAGGATATGAAAAACTGTTTTTT	CASSTLYRGGYEKLFF
TRBD2	TRBV27	TRBJ2-7	.	TGTGCCAGCAGTCAAAAAGGCCTAGCGGCGGCCTACGAGCAGTACTTC	CASSQKGLAAAYEQYF
TRBD1	TRBV7-9	TRBJ2-7	once	TGTGCCAGCAGCCCAGACCGACAGGGGATCGTCCGCTACGAGCAGTACTTC	CASSPDRQGIVRYEQYF
TRBD2	TRBV11-2	TRBJ2-3	.	TGTGCCAGCAGCTTAAGGCTAGCGGGAGAGGGTTTTCAGGATACGCAGTATTTT	CASSLRLAGEGFQDTQYF
TRBD1	TRBV6-6	TRBJ2-1	.	TGTGCCAGCAGCGGGACAGGGGGGTACAATGAGCAGTTCTTC	CASSGTGGYNEQFF
.	TRBV5-1	TRBJ2-5	.	TGCGCCAGCAGCTTAGGGGATAGCGGACCGTACCAAGAGACCCAGTACTTC	CASSLGDSGPYQETQYF
TRBD1	TRBV6-5	TRBJ2-7	.	TGTGCCAGCAGTTACGGACAGGGGGCCTCCTACGAGCAGTACTTC	CASSYGQGASYEQYF
.	TRBV25-1	TRBJ1-2	once	TGTGCCAGCAGTGAAGGGGGCGCCTCCCTGGGCTACACCTTC	CASSEGGASLGYTF
.	TRBV7-2	TRBJ2-2	.	TGTGCCAGCTATCAGACTTCCGGGGAGCTGTTTTTT	CASYQTSGELFF
TRBD2	TRBV27	TRBJ2-3	.	TGTGCCAGCAGGGAACTAGCGGGAGGGCCGAGCACAGATACGCAGTATTTT	CASRELAGGPSTDTQYF
.	TRBV5-6	TRBJ2-7	.	TGTGCCAGCAGCTTAAGCCCCCCGACAAACCCCTTCGAGCAGTACTTC	CASSLSPPTNPFEQYF
.	TRBV6-4	TRBJ2-4	.	TGTGCCAGCAGTGACCCCCGGGAGCCCTTTGGTTGGGCCATTCCGTACTTC	CASSDPREPFGWAIPYF
.	TRBV7-8	TRBJ2-7	.	TGTGCCAGCAGCGACCCGGTGGGGCTAGAAGGCGAGCAGTACTTC	CASSDPVGLEGEQYF
.	TRBV7-9	TRBJ2-7	.	TGTGCCAGCAGCTTGGACTTAAGCTCCTACGAGCAGTACTTC	CASSLDLSSYEQYF
TRBD2	TRBV14	TRBJ2-3	.	TGTGCCAGCAGCCTACGGACTAGCGGGAGGTGGGATACGCAGTATTTT	CASSLRTSGRWDTQYF
.	TRBV9	TRBJ1-3	once	TGTGCCAGCAGCTTAAAGGACAAGGGAGATTCTGGAAACACCATATATTTT	CASSLKDKGDSGNTIYF
.	TRBV9	TRBJ2-5	.	TGTGCCAGCAGCGTAACAGGGCGCCTAGAGACCCAGTACTTC	CASSVTGRLETQYF
.	TRBV6-5	TRBJ1-1	.	TGTGCCAGCAGTTACTCAGAAGGGGCCACTGAAGCTTTCTTT	CASSYSEGATEAFF
.	TRBV7-9	TRBJ1-2	.	TGTGCCAGCAGCTTAGGGCTCAGTAACTATGGCTACACCTTC	CASSLGLSNYGYTF
TRBD1	TRBV7-7	TRBJ2-7	.	TGTGCCAGCAGCGTAGATGGACAGGCTACCTCCTACGAGCAGTACTTC	CASSVDGQATSYEQYF
TRBD1	TRBV7-6	TRBJ2-1	.	TGTGCCAGCAGCCTACCCGGAATGACAGGGGGCGGTGAGCAGTTCTTC	CASSLPGMTGGGEQFF
.	TRBV6-6	TRBJ1-1	.	TGTGCCAGCGATGAACAGGGAGTGGGGAACACTGAAGCTTTCTTT	CASDEQGVGNTEAFF
.	TRBV15	TRBJ1-5	few	TGTGCCACCAGCACGGGGGGCAATCAGCCCCAGCATTTT	CATSTGGNQPQHF
.	TRBV27	TRBJ2-3	once	TGTGCCAGCAGTTTCAGCATACTTCAGGGCACAGATACGCAGTATTTT	CASSFSILQGTDTQYF
.	TRBV5-1	TRBJ2-7	.	TGCGCCAGCAACTTCGGGACTGCATCCTACGAGCAGTACTTC	CASNFGTASYEQYF
.	TRBV4-2	TRBJ2-5	.	TGTGCCAGCAGCCAGTGGATGAGACAGAACCAAGAGACCCAGTACTTC	CASSQWMRQNQETQYF
TRBD2	TRBV7-2	TRBJ2-7	.	TGTGCCAGCAGCTTAGTAGCGGGAGGGCCTCTCGACGAGCAGTACTTC	CASSLVAGGPLDEQYF
TRBD2	TRBV7-6	TRBJ2-7	.	TGTGCCAGCAGCTTAGGGACTAGCTTCAGTATCGAGCAGTACTTC	CASSLGTSFSIEQYF
TRBD2	TRBV28	TRBJ2-7	.	TGTGCCAGCAGGGCCTCCGGGACTATCAACTACGAGCAGTACTTC	CASRASGTINYEQYF
.	TRBV27	TRBJ1-2	.	TGTGCCAGCAGTTTATCGCCGGCGTCCGAAGCTAACTATGGCTACACCTTC	CASSLSPASEANYGYTF